What follows are 8 T cell receptor beta chains derived from one specimen sequenced in a study of T cells in Graves' hyperthyroidism and ophthalmopathy (dated by TCRdb to about 2019). Receptor amplification or capture employed multiplex PCR. Sequencing relied on an Illumina HiSeq 2000. TCR beta CDR3 regions were amplified from RNA transcripts. The first round of RT-PCR for the TCR CDR3 was performed with the HTBI primer set and the Qiagen OneStep RT-PCR kit. In-frame beta chains were kept once TCRdb had trimmed the public reads at Q25 with fastp and called clones with MiXCR. Each CDR3 protein gets just one entry, which takes the most common genes and DNA from the rows behind it. Across this sample there are about 530,000 distinct CDR3 sequences, with roughly a sixth seen only once. Roughly 18% of the sample rests with the top ten. The specimen was blood. Receptors originate from a young woman with Graves' ophthalmopathy.

In this sample, this clonotype turned up a few times. The chain has TRBV7-9 and TRBJ2-7; TRBD2 agrees at 8 bases. The CDR3 is made up of 15 amino acids. CDR1 is SEHNR and CDR2 is FQNEAQ in the germline V gene (reference sequence). Trimming at V came to 5 bases and at J to 7 bases, leaving 13 bases not matched to a gene. In DNA form, the CDR3 reads TGTGCCAGCAGCAGTGGGACTAGTAGGGTAGAAGAGCAGTACTTC. This codes for CASSSGTSRVEEQYF.

This clonotype was counted many times. The rearrangement joins TRBV5-6 to TRBJ1-1; no firm D call. With 0 bases removed from V and 2 bases from J, the gap between germline ends came to 17 bases. The CDR3 extends over 17 amino acids. Looked up from germline, CDR1 is SGHDT and CDR2 is YYEEEE. CDR3 nucleotides: TGTGCCAGCAGCTTGGGACATACAGCTACTCCCAACACTGAAGCTTTCTTT. This encodes CASSLGHTATPNTEAFF. The full variable domain, rest sourced from reference TRBV5-6 and TRBJ1-1, is DAGVTQSPTHLIKTRGQQVTLRCSPKSGHDTVSWYQQALGQGPQFIFQYYEEEERQRGNFPDRFSGHQFPNYSSELNVNALLLGDSALYLCASSLGHTATPNTEAFFGQGTRLTVV.

This clonotype was counted ten times or more. The chain combines TRBV11-2 with TRBJ2-5; perhaps TRBD2 as D (6 bases). Trimming took 1 base from V and 0 from J, leaving 15 bases between them. The CDR3 has 17 residues. The V gene's germline CDR1 is SGHAT and CDR2 FQNNGV. CDR3 in DNA: TGTGCCAGCAGCTTAGCGTACGGGGGTGCGTACCAAGAGACCCAGTACTTC. This encodes CASSLAYGGAYQETQYF.

This clonotype was recorded a few times. The genes are TRBV11-2 and TRBJ2-7; TRBD2 agrees at 11 bases. This CDR3 contains 15 residues. The germline CDR1 and CDR2 sequences are SGHAT and FQNNGV. V trimming: 7 bases; J trimming: 2 bases; junction bases outside the gene matches: 7. CDR3 loop: CASILVAGGTYEQYF. CDR3 in DNA: TGTGCCAGCATCCTAGTAGCGGGGGGGACCTACGAGCAGTACTTC.

This clonotype was counted many times. The genes are TRBV20-1 and TRBJ2-3; 7 bases match TRBD1. V shed 3 bases and J 7 bases; nucleotides not matched to a gene: 7. This CDR3 has 13 amino acids. CDR1 DFQATT and CDR2 SNEGSKA come from the germline V gene (reference sequence). For the CDR3, the DNA is TGCAGTGCTAGGCCAGGACAGGCCTATACGCAGTATTTT. Amino acids: CSARPGQAYTQYF.

This chain links TRBV7-8 with TRBJ1-5; D remains ambiguous. CDR1 and CDR2 (germline): SGHVS, FQNEAQ. Between the trimmed V and J ends, which lost 5 bases and 0 bases, there was a span of 11 bases. The CDR3 is 15 amino acids. CDR3 sequence: CASSRNSASNQPQHF. The CDR3 DNA sequence: TGTGCCAGCAGCCGTAACAGTGCTAGCAATCAGCCCCAGCATTTT.

This clonotype came up a few times. The chain carries TRBV2 and TRBJ2-4, with D hard to call. Germline values: CDR1 SNHLY, CDR2 FYNNEI. CDR3 length equals 12 residues. V gave up 6 bases and J gave up 0 bases, with 3 bases separating them. This CDR3 reads CASSLAKNIQYF. The CDR3 DNA reads as TGTGCCAGCAGCCTAGCCAAAAACATTCAGTACTTC.

In its sample, this clonotype was seen many times. The chain couples TRBV3-1 to TRBJ1-1; 7 bases are shared with TRBD1. J gave up 6 bases and V 6 bases, and 7 bases lay outside the gene matches. The germline gives CDR1 LGHDT, CDR2 YNNKEL (reference sequence). The CDR3 covers 13 residues. DNA for the CDR3: TGTGCCAGCAGGTCACAGGGGAATGCTGAAGCTTTCTTT. Its translation is CASRSQGNAEAFF.